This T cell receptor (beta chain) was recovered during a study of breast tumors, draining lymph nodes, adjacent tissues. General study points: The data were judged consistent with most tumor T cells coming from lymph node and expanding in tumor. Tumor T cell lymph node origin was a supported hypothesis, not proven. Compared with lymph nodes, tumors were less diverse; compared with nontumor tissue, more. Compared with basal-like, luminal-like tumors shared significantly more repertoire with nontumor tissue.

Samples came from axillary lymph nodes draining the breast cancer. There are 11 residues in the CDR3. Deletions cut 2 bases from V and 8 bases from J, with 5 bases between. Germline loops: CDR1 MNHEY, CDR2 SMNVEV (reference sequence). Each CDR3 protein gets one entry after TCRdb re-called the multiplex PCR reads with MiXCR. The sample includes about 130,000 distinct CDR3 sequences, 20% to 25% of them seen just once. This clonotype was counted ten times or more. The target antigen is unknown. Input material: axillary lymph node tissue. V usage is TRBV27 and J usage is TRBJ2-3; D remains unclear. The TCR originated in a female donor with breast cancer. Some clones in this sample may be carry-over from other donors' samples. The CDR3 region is CASSLPGTQYF. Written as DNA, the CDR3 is TGTGCCAGCAGTTTACCCGGTACGCAGTATTTT.